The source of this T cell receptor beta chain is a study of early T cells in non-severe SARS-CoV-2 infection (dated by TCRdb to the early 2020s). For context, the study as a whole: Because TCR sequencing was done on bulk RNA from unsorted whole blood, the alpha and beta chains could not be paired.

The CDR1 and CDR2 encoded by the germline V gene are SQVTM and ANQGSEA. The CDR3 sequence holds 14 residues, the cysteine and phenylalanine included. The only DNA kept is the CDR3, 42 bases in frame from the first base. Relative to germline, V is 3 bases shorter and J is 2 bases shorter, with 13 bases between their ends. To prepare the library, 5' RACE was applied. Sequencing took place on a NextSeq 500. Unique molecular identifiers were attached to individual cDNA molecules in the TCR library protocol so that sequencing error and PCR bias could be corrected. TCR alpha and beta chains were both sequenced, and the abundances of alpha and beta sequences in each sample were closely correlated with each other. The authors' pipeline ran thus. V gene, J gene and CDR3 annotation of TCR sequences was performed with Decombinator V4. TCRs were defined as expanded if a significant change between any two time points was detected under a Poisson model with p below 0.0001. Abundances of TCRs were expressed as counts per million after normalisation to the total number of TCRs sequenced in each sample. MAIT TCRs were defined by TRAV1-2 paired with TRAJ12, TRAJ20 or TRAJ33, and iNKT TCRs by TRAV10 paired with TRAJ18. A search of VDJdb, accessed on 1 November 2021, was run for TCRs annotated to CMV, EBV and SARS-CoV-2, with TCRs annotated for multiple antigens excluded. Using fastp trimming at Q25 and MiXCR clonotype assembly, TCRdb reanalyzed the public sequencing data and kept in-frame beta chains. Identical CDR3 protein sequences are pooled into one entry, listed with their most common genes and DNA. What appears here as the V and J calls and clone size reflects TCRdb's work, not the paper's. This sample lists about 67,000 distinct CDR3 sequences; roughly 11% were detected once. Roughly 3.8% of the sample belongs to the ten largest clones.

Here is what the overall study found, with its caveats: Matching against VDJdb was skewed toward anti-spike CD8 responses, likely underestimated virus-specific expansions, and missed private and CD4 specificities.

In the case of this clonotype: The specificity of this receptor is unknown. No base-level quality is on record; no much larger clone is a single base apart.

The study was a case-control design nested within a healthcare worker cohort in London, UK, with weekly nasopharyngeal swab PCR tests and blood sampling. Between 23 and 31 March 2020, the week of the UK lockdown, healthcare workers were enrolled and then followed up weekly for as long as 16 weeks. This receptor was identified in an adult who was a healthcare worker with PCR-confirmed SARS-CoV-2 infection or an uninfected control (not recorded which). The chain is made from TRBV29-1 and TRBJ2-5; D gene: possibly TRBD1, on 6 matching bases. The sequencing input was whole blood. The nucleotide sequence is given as TGCAGCGTTGATTGGCCAGGGGAACAAGAGACCCAGTACTTC. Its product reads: CSVDWPGEQETQYF.